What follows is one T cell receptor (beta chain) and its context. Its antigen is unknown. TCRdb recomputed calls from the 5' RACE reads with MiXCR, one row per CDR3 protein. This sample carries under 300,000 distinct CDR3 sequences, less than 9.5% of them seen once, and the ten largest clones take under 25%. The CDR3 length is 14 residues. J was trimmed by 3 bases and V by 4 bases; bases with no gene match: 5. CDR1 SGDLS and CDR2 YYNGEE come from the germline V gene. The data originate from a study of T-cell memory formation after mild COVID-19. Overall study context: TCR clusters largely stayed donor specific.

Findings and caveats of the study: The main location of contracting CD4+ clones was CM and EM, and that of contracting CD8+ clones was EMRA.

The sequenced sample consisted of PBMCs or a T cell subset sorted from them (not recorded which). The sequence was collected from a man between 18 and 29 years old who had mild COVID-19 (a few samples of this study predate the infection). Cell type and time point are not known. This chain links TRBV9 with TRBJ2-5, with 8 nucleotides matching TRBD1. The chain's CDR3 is CASSHLQGEETQYF. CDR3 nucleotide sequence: TGTGCCAGCAGCCACTTACAGGGGGAAGAGACCCAGTACTTC.